These 7 T cell receptor beta chains share one sample of origin, sequenced in a study of blood T cell repertoires in COVID-19 (dated by TCRdb to the early 2020s). Libraries were made using the immunoSEQ multiplex PCR assay. TCRdb obtained this table from immuneACCESS and retained in-frame rearrangements with V and J assigned. These tables miss some clones; where compared with another copy, unresolved V genes account for less than half of the shortfall, and the remainder is unexplained. The sample yields a few hundred thousand clones; about nine tenths were counted once. The ten largest make up 1% of the sample. Sequencing was carried out using peripheral blood. Receptor source: a man between 45 and 60 years old with active or convalescent COVID-19.

The chain uses TRBV4-2 and TRBJ2-3; possible D gene TRBD2, 6 bases. The length of the CDR3 is 15 residues. Germline CDR1 reads LGHNA; CDR2 reads YNFKEQ. Trimming shortened V by 1 base and J by 1 base, and 9 bases separated the two germline ends. This CDR3 is CASSQVGEGTDTQYF. As DNA, the CDR3 is TGTGCCAGCAGCCAAGTAGGGGAGGGCACAGATACGCAGTATTTT.

The chain uses TRBV5-4 and TRBJ2-3; 7 nucleotides match TRBD2. CDR3 length: 14 residues. The junction had 1 base not matched to a gene; V was cut back by 2 bases and J by 1 base. In germline, CDR1 is SGHNT, CDR2 YYREEE (reference sequence). For the CDR3, the DNA is TGTGCCAGCAGCTTTCGGGGGGGCACAGATACGCAGTATTTT. This codes for CASSFRGGTDTQYF.

V gene TRBV7-9 combines with J gene TRBJ2-1, with 13 bases fitting TRBD2. The CDR3 runs to 15 residues. The trim removed 6 bases at V and 7 bases at J, leaving 6 bases unmatched. CDR1 is SEHNR, CDR2 FQNEAQ, per germline (reference sequence). The CDR3 DNA is TGTGCCAGCAGTCGACTAGCGGGGGGAAGAAATGAGCAGTTCTTC. Translation gives CASSRLAGGRNEQFF.

The V call is TRBV3-1 (or the pseudogene TRBV3-2), the J call TRBJ1-1, with a possible D match to TRBD1 (5 bases). The germline V and J ends were trimmed by 6 bases and 3 bases, with 17 bases remaining between them. Germline V gene lookup returns CDR1 LGHDT and CDR2 YNNKEL (reference sequence). The CDR3 runs 15 residues. This CDR3 reads CASSRTRVGDTEAFF. The CDR3 DNA reads as TGTGCCAGCAGTAGAACCAGGGTAGGGGACACTGAAGCTTTCTTT.

The V call is TRBV18, the J call TRBJ1-2; 10 bases are shared with TRBD1. CDR3 length: 17 residues. The germline CDR1 and CDR2 sequences are KGHSH and LQKENI. V trimming: 1 base; J trimming: 0 bases; junction bases outside the gene matches: 5. The CDR3 loop is CASSPLVGTGANYGYTF. As DNA, the CDR3 is TGTGCCAGCTCACCACTAGTCGGGACAGGGGCTAACTATGGCTACACCTTC.

The chain's CDR3 is CASLAGENTGELFF. CDR3 nucleotide sequence: TGTGCCAGTCTAGCGGGAGAGAACACCGGGGAGCTGTTTTTT. This chain connects TRBV28 to TRBJ2-2; 10 bases agree with TRBD2. There are 14 residues in the CDR3. Germline V CDR1 and CDR2: MDHEN, SYDVKM. Unmatched junction bases numbered 2, after V lost 9 bases and J lost 1 base. Complete variable domain (other parts from reference TRBV28 and TRBJ2-2): DVKVTQSSRYLVKRTGEKVFLECVQDMDHENMFWYRQDPGLGLRLIYFSYDVKMKEKGDIPEGYSVSREKKERFSLILESASTNQTSMYLCASLAGENTGELFFGEGSRLTVL.

The CDR3 loop reads CASSLQDYGYTF. The CDR3 region has the DNA TGTGCCAGCAGCTTACAGGACTATGGCTACACCTTC. The chain recombines TRBV7-9 with TRBJ1-2; the D is unclear. The germline CDR1 and CDR2 sequences are SEHNR and FQNEAQ (reference sequence). The length of the CDR3 is 12 residues. V was shortened by 2 bases and J by 3 bases, with 4 bases between the two germline ends.